The source of this TCR beta chain is a study of CD8 T cells in Susac syndrome. Unmatched junction bases numbered 9, after V lost 0 bases and J lost 4 bases. Germline V gene sequence: CDR1 SGHDT, CDR2 YYEEEE. This CDR3 is built from 17 residues. Of note for this clonotype: Its antigen is not identified.

TEMRA cells were FACS-enriched, and CD8+ and CD4+ T cells were isolated negatively. Random hexamers were used to reverse transcribe roughly 0.45 to 1 ug of RNA. Amplification of TCR beta CDR3 was carried out by immunoSEQ multiplex PCR, which covered 54 Vbeta and 13 Jbeta segments. Each CDR3 protein gets one entry after TCRdb re-called the immunoSEQ multiplex PCR reads with MiXCR. Of approximately 110,000 distinct CDR3 sequences listed, about 93% are singletons. Study observations and caveats: The study recognized that the number of individuals in its TCR sequencing and HLA analysis was relatively small.

The sequence was obtained from a human donor in good health. The sequencing sample was made of CD4+ T cells from PBMCs. This chain joins TRBV5-6 and TRBJ2-1, with 8 bases aligning to TRBD2. The CDR3 bases are TGTGCCAGCAGCTTGGCCCCCCCTAGCGGGCTATACAATGAGCAGTTCTTC. As protein: CASSLAPPSGLYNEQFF.